The 17 T cell receptor beta chains given below trace back to one sample, sequenced in a study of shared clonotypes between healthy human individuals (dated by TCRdb to about 2020). CD8 naive samples consisted of CD45RO-negative cells that were positively selected for CCR7, yielding a CD45RA+CCR7+ population without TemRA cells. The library was made by the immunoSEQ multiplex PCR assay. TCRdb's version of the immuneACCESS table is confined to in-frame rearrangements and falls short of the full clone set. An unresolved V gene accounts for under half of the shortfall where checked; the remainder is of unknown origin. The table for this sample lists nearly 2 million clones; about 95% of them were counted only once. The top ten constitute more than 0.95% of the sample. Sequenced sample: naive CD8+ T cells sorted from blood. Sample cell subset or site, as interpreted from the label and publication: CD45RA+CCR7+. The receptors derive from a man aged 18 to 30 in good health.

The chain couples TRBV11-2 to TRBJ2-7; D not certain. There are 15 residues in the CDR3. Germline CDR1 reads SGHAT; CDR2 reads FQNNGV. V dropped 4 bases and J dropped 1 base, with 14 bases sitting between them. The CDR3 is CASSSGLSTSYEQYF. The CDR3 DNA reads TGTGCCAGCAGCTCCGGGCTCTCGACTTCCTACGAGCAGTACTTC.

The V and J genes are TRBV4-3 and TRBJ2-7; no firm D call. CDR1 is LGHNA and CDR2 is YSLEER in the germline V gene. Trimming pared 0 bases from V and 0 bases from J, leaving 9 bases between. The CDR3 spans 15 residues. The CDR3 coding sequence is TGCGCCAGCAGCCAAGATCGGGCCATCTCCTACGAGCAGTACTTC. It yields the protein CASSQDRAISYEQYF.

About this clone itself: Distinct nucleotide sequences in the sample also encode this CDR3. The chain uses TRBV5-4 and TRBJ1-1; the D is unclear. This CDR3 spans 11 amino acids. The ends were cut back, 4 bases at V and 5 bases at J, with 6 bases in the middle. Per germline, CDR1 SGHNT and CDR2 YYREEE (reference sequence). The CDR3 loop is CASSLETEAFF. Written as DNA, the CDR3 is TGTGCCAGCAGCCTGGAAACTGAAGCTTTCTTT.

The rearrangement links TRBV7-3 to TRBJ2-1, with D perhaps given as TRBD1 or TRBD2 (5 bases each). Trimming took off 2 bases at V and 2 bases at J, with 10 bases between the two ends. CDR3 size: 15 residues. The germline gives CDR1 SGHTA, CDR2 FQGTGA. The CDR3 DNA reads TGTGCCAGCAGCTTAGACAGCGGCCCCTACAATGAGCAGTTCTTC. As protein: CASSLDSGPYNEQFF.

In this sample, this clone turned up once. This chain's CDR3 is CASSSGPDGTYEQYF. In DNA, the CDR3 is TGCGCCAGCAGCTCGGGGCCGGACGGGACATACGAGCAGTACTTC. The V and J genes are TRBV4-1 and TRBJ2-7, with a possible D match to TRBD1 (6 bases). The CDR3 length is 15 residues. Trimming took off 5 bases at V and 4 bases at J, with 18 bases between the two ends. The V gene's germline CDR1 is MGHRA and CDR2 YSYEKL.

V usage is TRBV11-2 and J usage is TRBJ2-1, with D hard to call. Germline V gives CDR1 SGHAT, CDR2 FQNNGV. CDR3 length: 12 amino acids. Trimming cost V 5 bases and J 6 bases, with 8 bases left between them. Here the CDR3 reads CASSLDFNEQFF. The CDR3 nucleotides read TGTGCCAGCAGCCTCGATTTCAATGAGCAGTTCTTC.

The gene calls are TRBV5-6 and TRBJ2-4; D may correspond to TRBD1 or TRBD2 (6 bases each). The CDR3 is made up of 15 amino acids. V was pared by 1 base and J by 4 bases, with 12 bases between. Germline V gene sequence: CDR1 SGHDT, CDR2 YYEEEE. CDR3 sequence reads: CASSLTGGLKNIQYF. The CDR3 coding sequence is TGTGCCAGCAGCTTGACCGGGGGCCTTAAAAACATTCAGTACTTC.

The genes are TRBV5-4 and TRBJ2-2, with 13 nucleotides matching TRBD2. The CDR3 is 16 amino acids. Unmatched junction bases numbered 6, after V lost 3 bases and J lost 7 bases. The germline gives CDR1 SGHNT, CDR2 YYREEE (reference sequence). For the CDR3, the DNA is TGTGCCAGCAGCTCGTGGACTAGCGGGAGTGGCGGGGAGCTGTTTTTT. It codes for CASSSWTSGSGGELFF.

This sequence joins TRBV4-1 and TRBJ2-2; D not certain. Trimming removed 1 base at V and 2 bases at J, with 11 bases between. Looked up from germline, CDR1 is MGHRA and CDR2 is YSYEKL. The length of the CDR3 is 16 residues. This CDR3 reads CASSQGIAVNTGELFF. DNA for the CDR3: TGCGCCAGCAGCCAAGGGATAGCAGTCAACACCGGGGAGCTGTTTTTT.

The rearrangement uses TRBV12-5 and TRBJ1-2, with D unresolved. The germline V and J ends were trimmed by 3 bases and 4 bases, with 9 bases remaining between them. In germline, CDR1 is LGHNT, CDR2 FRNRAP. This CDR3 contains 13 residues. CDR3 protein: CASGFGLLYGYTF. Written as DNA, the CDR3 is TGTGCTAGTGGTTTTGGTCTACTCTATGGCTACACCTTC.

Worth noting for this clone: Distinct nucleotide sequences in the sample also encode this CDR3. CDR3 residues: CASSLGRGGSYEQYF. DNA for the CDR3: TGTGCCAGCAGTTTGGGCAGGGGAGGCTCCTACGAGCAGTACTTC. The J gene is TRBJ2-7, the V gene TRBV27; D is possibly TRBD1 or TRBD2 (6 bases each). The CDR3 totals 15 residues. Germline CDR1 and CDR2: MNHEY and SMNVEV (reference sequence). The V and J ends lost 3 bases and 0 bases respectively, with 12 bases between them.

The rearrangement uses TRBV4-3 and TRBJ1-6; no definite D call. The CDR3 covers 16 residues. V was cut by 0 bases and J by 9 bases, with 15 bases left in between. CDR1 and CDR2 from the germline V gene are LGHNA and YSLEER. CDR3 coding DNA: TGCGCCAGCAGCCAAGATAGGTGGCCGGCAACTTCACCCCTCCACTTT. Its protein is CASSQDRWPATSPLHF.

The chain recombines TRBV6-1 with TRBJ2-7, with a weak D call TRBD2 (6 bases). The CDR3 spans 15 residues. CDR1 MNHNS and CDR2 SASEGT come from the germline V gene. Trimming pared 8 bases from V and 1 base from J, leaving 18 bases between. The DNA for the CDR3 is TGTGCCAGCTCCTACGGGGGAGCTGTTTCCTACGAGCAGTACTTC. As protein: CASSYGGAVSYEQYF.

The chain couples TRBV19 to TRBJ2-7; 8 bases match TRBD1. J gave up 1 base and V 4 bases, and 3 bases lay outside the gene matches. CDR1 is LNHDA, CDR2 SQIVND, per germline (reference sequence). The CDR3 is made up of 14 amino acids. The CDR3 reads CASSKTGESYEQYF. As DNA, the CDR3 is TGTGCCAGTAGTAAGACAGGGGAGTCCTACGAGCAGTACTTC.

The CDR3 protein is CASRGQGIYEQYF. DNA for the CDR3: TGTGCCAGTCGAGGACAGGGTATTTACGAGCAGTACTTC. The chain joins TRBV19 to TRBJ2-7; 8 positions agree with TRBD1. V lost 8 bases, J lost 4 bases, and 7 bases stayed unmatched. Germline CDR1 reads LNHDA; CDR2 reads SQIVND (reference sequence). CDR3 length equals 13 residues.

V is TRBV11-1 and J is TRBJ2-1; TRBD1 aligns across 10 bases. From germline, CDR1 is SGHAT and CDR2 FQDESV (reference sequence). V lost 10 bases to trimming and J lost 6 bases; unmatched junction nucleotides: 9. The CDR3 runs 14 residues. CDR3: CATSDRGLGNEQFF. The DNA for the CDR3 is TGTGCCACTTCGGACAGGGGGTTGGGCAATGAGCAGTTCTTC.

The chain has TRBV5-4 and TRBJ2-7; unclear D gene. In germline, CDR1 is SGHNT, CDR2 YYREEE (reference sequence). The CDR3 is 14 residues long. V was clipped by 0 bases and J by 3 bases, with 10 bases between them. In DNA, the CDR3 is TGTGCCAGCAGCTTGGTCAGGACCAACTACGAGCAGTACTTC. It specifies CASSLVRTNYEQYF.